This T cell receptor beta chain was captured by sequencing in a study of siplizumab effects on memory and regulatory T cells (dated by TCRdb to the late 2010s). Concerning the study at large: The study examined how the anti-CD2 antibody siplizumab affects alloreactive T-cell subsets in allogeneic mixed lymphocyte reactions built from human PBMCs. Findings and caveats that apply to the study as a whole: Because sequences below about 10^-5 frequency were poorly captured, only a minor fraction of alloreactive clones could be mapped to unstimulated subsets. Among mappable alloreactive CD4+ clones, the Treg-derived fraction averaged around 69% with siplizumab versus around 27% in control reactions. No functional confirmation was obtained for the suppressive function of proliferating Tregs from siplizumab cultures. A naive or memory phenotype could not be assigned to roughly 75-95% of proliferating CD4+ or CD8+ clones. Siplizumab significantly lowered the cumulative frequency of alloreactive sequences that could be traced to unstimulated CD4+ memory T cells. Unstimulated naive T cells appeared to be more diverse than memory T cells, and naive cells seemed to make a substantial contribution to the alloresponse.

About this clone itself: Its antigen specificity is not known. Per-nucleotide qualities are absent, and no much larger clonotype sits a single base away.

Additional sequencing covered unstimulated subsets from three donor pairs, namely CD8+ effector memory, CD4+ naive, CD8+ TEMRA, CD4+ memory and CD8+ naive. Sorted unstimulated T cells and proliferating T cells recovered from mixed lymphocyte reactions were subjected to TCRbeta CDR3 sequencing. Fresh whole blood from around 11 HLA-typed healthy donors was used to isolate PBMCs. Library method: the immunoSEQ multiplex PCR assay. Each sample had 90,000 to 100,000 TCR templates assayed by the deep sequencing platform. Genomic DNA extracted from sorted T cells was the material used for TCRbeta CDR3 sequencing. The authors processed their data as follows. Clonal analysis of TCRbeta CDR3 data was done in the R programming language. Alloreactive CD4+ and CD8+ clones were identified by comparing unstimulated samples to CFSE-low samples taken after the reaction. Alloreactive CD4+ clones were assigned to regulatory or non-regulatory origin by matching sequences to sorted unstimulated Treg and non-Treg repertoires. TCRdb retrieved this table from immuneACCESS and kept in-frame rearrangements only. Not all clones are present; in checked studies, unresolved V genes account for under half, and no reason is known for the remainder. Clonal size and the V and J genes are those of that table, whereas D and trimming came from the DNA. The sample records about 56,000 clones, around 97% of which are singletons. The ten largest clones capture less than 1.1% of the sample.

This clonotype was obtained from a human donor in good health. The sequenced sample consisted of naive CD8+ T cells sorted from blood. What this sample's cell subset or site label stands for: unstimulated naive T cells.

The DNA sequence reads TGTGCCAGCTCACCGCAGGTAGGGTTTGATTCTCAGCCCCAGCATTTT. Its amino acids are CASSPQVGFDSQPQHF. Recombination joined TRBV18 with TRBJ1-5; the D gene is unclear. Its CDR3 holds 16 amino acids, cysteine through phenylalanine. The retained sequence is limited to the CDR3, 48 bases, with the frame set at the first base. CDR1 and CDR2 were assigned from the germline V gene as KGHSH and LQKENI. V and J lose 3 bases and 6 bases, and a span of 18 bases separates them.